The 29 T cell receptor beta chains below all came from one sample that was sequenced in a study of CD8 T cells in Susac syndrome. RNA totalling about 0.45 to 1 ug underwent reverse transcription with random hexamers. TCRdb processed the immunoSEQ multiplex PCR reads anew with MiXCR; each CDR3 protein has one entry. Among a few hundred thousand distinct CDR3 sequences, 92% were seen once, and the ten largest hold over 0.05%. Sequences were obtained from CD4+ T cells from PBMCs. The source is a human donor with multiple sclerosis.

The chain recombines TRBV7-3 with TRBJ2-1, with 12 nucleotides matching TRBD2. This CDR3 spans 14 amino acids. Germline V gives CDR1 SGHTA, CDR2 FQGTGA. The V and J ends lost 5 bases and 10 bases, in that order; junction bases with no gene match: 6. The CDR3 region is CASSLLAGGPEQFF. CDR3 in DNA: TGTGCCAGCAGCCTCCTAGCGGGAGGGCCCGAGCAGTTCTTC.

J is TRBJ2-7 and V is TRBV6-6, with 7 nucleotides matching TRBD2. Looked up from germline, CDR1 is MNHNY and CDR2 is SVGAGI (reference sequence). The CDR3 sequence is 16 residues long. After removal of 6 bases from V and 9 bases from J, the junction contained 20 bases not matched to a gene. CDR3 in amino acids: CASSYGGTPVGLGQYF. CDR3 DNA: TGTGCCAGCAGCTACGGGGGGACTCCGGTGGGGCTCGGGCAGTACTTC.

This clonotype was seen once. This chain connects TRBV4-3 to TRBJ2-2; D gene uncertain. The germline CDR1 and CDR2 sequences are LGHNA and YSLEER. Trimming took off 0 bases at V and 0 bases at J, with 2 bases between the two ends. This CDR3 region has 14 residues. The CDR3 DNA is TGCGCCAGCAGCCAAGAACCGAACACCGGGGAGCTGTTTTTT. Residues: CASSQEPNTGELFF.

The genes are TRBV5-1 and TRBJ2-1, with 12 bases matching TRBD2. This CDR3 spans 17 amino acids. CDR1 and CDR2 (germline): SGHRS, YFSETQ. With 3 bases clipped from V and 4 bases from J, the junction kept 8 bases outside the gene matches. The CDR3: CASSYSVGLAGYNEQFF. The CDR3 DNA follows: TGCGCCAGCAGCTACTCAGTCGGACTAGCGGGATACAATGAGCAGTTCTTC.

The V gene is TRBV11-2, the J gene TRBJ2-1, with D maybe TRBD1 (6 bases). CDR1 and CDR2 from the germline V gene are SGHAT and FQNNGV. The CDR3 loop spans 16 amino acids. Trimming cost V 5 bases and J 0 bases, with 14 bases left between them. CDR3 residues: CASSPTQGRSYNEQFF. CDR3 DNA: TGTGCCAGCAGCCCCACCCAGGGGCGCTCCTACAATGAGCAGTTCTTC.

The chain links TRBV7-9 to TRBJ2-5, with D unresolved. The CDR3 length is 13 residues. The V gene's germline CDR1 is SEHNR and CDR2 FQNEAQ (reference sequence). Trimming took off 0 bases at V and 4 bases at J, with 6 bases between the two ends. The CDR3, as DNA: TGTGCCAGCAGCTTAGCGCAACCAGAGACCCAGTACTTC. As protein: CASSLAQPETQYF.

V usage is TRBV5-5 and J usage is TRBJ1-1, with TRBD1 as a possible D gene (5 bases). Trimming pared 2 bases from V and 0 bases from J, leaving 11 bases between. CDR1 is SGHKS and CDR2 is YYEKEE in the germline V gene (reference sequence). The CDR3 runs to 15 residues. The CDR3 region is CASSFGPGLNTEAFF. The CDR3 DNA is TGTGCCAGCAGCTTTGGTCCAGGGCTGAACACTGAAGCTTTCTTT.

The chain is built from TRBV14 and TRBJ1-2, with 9 bases matching TRBD1. Trimming removed 4 bases from V and 5 bases from J; junction bases left unmatched: 14. The CDR3 spans 17 residues. CDR1 SGHDN and CDR2 FVKESK come from the germline V gene. The CDR3 reads CASSPTGGLPPGYGYTF. In DNA form, the CDR3 reads TGTGCCAGCAGCCCGACAGGGGGGCTCCCGCCAGGATATGGCTACACCTTC.

V and J are TRBV28 and TRBJ2-7; 12 nucleotides match TRBD1. There are 14 residues in the CDR3. Germline CDR1 reads MDHEN; CDR2 reads SYDVKM. V was pared by 6 bases and J by 7 bases, with 7 bases of the junction left unmatched. The chain's CDR3 is CASSGTGGLGEQYF. The CDR3 nucleotides are TGTGCCAGCAGCGGGACAGGGGGCTTAGGGGAGCAGTACTTC.

The genes are TRBV7-2 and TRBJ2-7, with a weak D call TRBD1 (5 bases). CDR1 is SGHTA, CDR2 FQGNSA, per germline. V was pared by 0 bases and J by 1 base, with 22 bases between. CDR3 length: 19 residues. CDR3 region: CASSLAAVREGGLSYEQYF. For the CDR3, the DNA is TGTGCCAGCAGCTTAGCGGCGGTCAGGGAAGGCGGTTTATCCTACGAGCAGTACTTC.

This sequence joins TRBV5-6 and TRBJ2-5; D perhaps matches TRBD1 (5 bases). This CDR3 comprises 13 residues. V was cut by 4 bases and J by 7 bases, with 14 bases left in between. Germline-derived CDR1 and CDR2 are SGHDT and YYEEEE. In nucleotides, the CDR3 is TGTGCCAGCAGCCCCGGCCGAAGGGGGACCCAGTACTTC. It translates to CASSPGRRGTQYF.

J is TRBJ2-2 and V is TRBV7-2; possible D gene TRBD2, 5 bases. V was shortened by 4 bases and J by 1 base, with 10 bases between the two germline ends. Germline loops: CDR1 SGHTA, CDR2 FQGNSA. The CDR3 contains 15 residues. CDR3 nucleotides: TGTGCCAGCAGCTCAACCGGACTGAACACCGGGGAGCTGTTTTTT. Residues: CASSSTGLNTGELFF.

The gene calls are TRBV27 and TRBJ1-4; maybe TRBD1 (5 bases). V lost 6 bases and J 4 bases, leaving 9 bases between the germline ends. CDR1 and CDR2 (germline): MNHEY, SMNVEV (reference sequence). This CDR3 comprises 13 residues. The CDR3 nucleotides are TGTGCCAGCAGGGCAGGGAGTAATGAAAAACTGTTTTTT. Translated: CASRAGSNEKLFF.

The chain carries TRBV18 and TRBJ1-2, with a tentative D call TRBD1 (6 bases). V shed 2 bases and J shed 4 bases, with 20 bases lying between them. The length of the CDR3 is 17 residues. From germline, CDR1 is KGHSH and CDR2 LQKENI. CDR3 protein: CASSPTARRTDRYGYTF. CDR3 DNA sequence: TGTGCCAGCTCACCAACGGCCCGAAGGACAGACCGCTATGGCTACACCTTC.

The chain employs TRBV28 and TRBJ2-5; TRBD2 might be the D (6 bases). CDR3 length: 14 amino acids. V was pared by 3 bases and J by 0 bases, with 8 bases between. Germline loops: CDR1 MDHEN, CDR2 SYDVKM. The DNA of the CDR3 is TGTGCCAGCAGTTTCGGGGGTAACCAAGAGACCCAGTACTTC. The encoded protein is CASSFGGNQETQYF.

The chain recombines TRBV15 with TRBJ2-5; TRBD2 is a possible D gene (5 bases). Germline CDR1 and CDR2: LNHNV and YYDKDF (reference sequence). V lost 0 bases and J lost 0, with 14 bases in between. The CDR3 is 17 residues long. The CDR3 DNA follows: TGTGCCACCAGCAGAGATCGCGGGTCCCTGTACCAAGAGACCCAGTACTTC. It codes for CATSRDRGSLYQETQYF. Full variable domain (missing parts from reference TRBV15 and TRBJ2-5): DAMVIQNPRYQVTQFGKPVTLSCSQTLNHNVMYWYQQKSSQAPKLLFHYYDKDFNNEADTPDNFQSRRPNTSFCFLDIRSPGLGDTAMYLCATSRDRGSLYQETQYFGPGTRLLVL.

Comments on this clonotype: The junction shows a germline mismatch at one end, possibly a read error. This chain connects TRBV2 to TRBJ2-7; D is perhaps TRBD2 (5 bases). Germline V CDR1 and CDR2: SNHLY, FYNNEI. The CDR3 consists of 12 residues. CDR3 bases: TGTGCCGGCAGACGCCCCACGGGAGAGCAGTACTTC. This codes for CAGRRPTGEQYF.

The J gene is TRBJ2-1, the V gene TRBV20-1; D is uncertain. Germline loops: CDR1 DFQATT, CDR2 SNEGSKA (reference sequence). CDR3 size: 14 residues. Trimming left V 6 bases short and J 8 bases short, with 20 bases between. CDR3 amino acids: CSAKRREWIDEQFF. CDR3 coding DNA: TGCAGTGCCAAAAGGAGAGAATGGATCGATGAGCAGTTCTTC.

The J gene is TRBJ1-6, the V gene TRBV7-9; D unclear. The CDR3 is made up of 14 amino acids. V was trimmed by 1 base and J by 7 bases, leaving 8 bases between them. Germline V gives CDR1 SEHNR, CDR2 FQNEAQ (reference sequence). The DNA of the CDR3 is TGTGCCAGCAGCTTAGACGGCACAAATTCACCCCTCCACTTT. Protein sequence: CASSLDGTNSPLHF.

The chain links TRBV7-3 to TRBJ2-1; 7 positions agree with TRBD1. Trimming at V came to 0 bases and at J to 5 bases, leaving 7 bases not matched to a gene. The V gene's germline CDR1 is SGHTA and CDR2 FQGTGA. CDR3 length equals 16 residues. CDR3 sequence: CASSLTYGTANNEQFF. The DNA of the CDR3 is TGTGCCAGCAGCTTAACGTACGGGACAGCAAACAATGAGCAGTTCTTC.

This clonotype was counted a few times. The chain uses TRBV6-5 and TRBJ1-1, with TRBD1 matching over 9 bases. The CDR3 consists of 15 residues. After removal of 0 bases from V and 5 bases from J, the junction contained 4 bases not matched to a gene. Germline V gene data show CDR1 as MNHEY and CDR2 as SVGAGI. The CDR3 region has the DNA TGTGCCAGCAGTTACTCACAGGGGGCGCGTACTGAAGCTTTCTTT. Encoded protein: CASSYSQGARTEAFF.

The gene calls are TRBV29-1 and TRBJ2-5; 8 bases fit TRBD2. The CDR3 has 13 amino acids. CDR1 SQVTM and CDR2 ANQGSEA come from the germline V gene. V lost 5 bases, J lost 4 bases, and 6 bases stayed unmatched. The CDR3 spells CSVTWSGGETQYF. The CDR3 nucleotides read TGCAGCGTTACTTGGAGCGGGGGAGAGACCCAGTACTTC.

V and J are TRBV6-2 or TRBV6-3 and TRBJ2-7; D gene unclear. Trimming pared 5 bases from V and 6 bases from J, leaving 11 bases between. The germline gives CDR1 MNHEY, CDR2 SVGEGT. CDR3 size: 12 residues. CDR3 region: CASSPRIREQYF. In DNA form, the CDR3 reads TGTGCCAGCAGTCCCAGGATCCGCGAGCAGTACTTC.

This clonotype was picked up one time. The chain joins TRBV30 to TRBJ1-1; D unclear. Germline assignment: CDR1 GTSNPN and CDR2 SVGIG (reference sequence). V lost 1 base to trimming and J lost 1 base, with 4 bases between them. This CDR3 spans 12 amino acids. DNA for the CDR3: TGTGCCTGGAGTGGGGGGAACACTGAAGCTTTCTTT. It yields the protein CAWSGGNTEAFF. Full variable domain (missing parts from reference TRBV30 and TRBJ1-1): SQTIHQWPATLVQPVGSPLSLECTVEGTSNPNLYWYRQAAGRGLQLLFYSVGIGQISSEVPQNLSASRPQDRQFILSSKKLLLSDSGFYLCAWSGGNTEAFFGQGTRLTVV.

V is TRBV13 and J is TRBJ2-1; TRBD1 matches at 9 bases. V dropped 0 bases and J dropped 11; count of bases not matched to a gene: 8. The CDR3 totals 15 residues. The germline V gene has CDR1 PRHDT and CDR2 FYEKMQ (reference sequence). The DNA for the CDR3 is TGTGCCAGCAGCTTAGGACAGGGGGCATTAGCCAAGCAGTTCTTC. It encodes CASSLGQGALAKQFF. The full variable domain, rest sourced from reference TRBV13 and TRBJ2-1, is AAGVIQSPRHLIKEKRETATLKCYPIPRHDTVYWYQQGPGQDPQFLISFYEKMQSDKGSIPDRFSAQQFSDYHSELNMSSLELGDSALYFCASSLGQGALAKQFFGPGTRLTVL.

V and J are TRBV7-9 and TRBJ1-1, with TRBD1 identical over 10 bases. The CDR3 spans 16 residues. The junction had 6 bases not matched to a gene; V was cut back by 5 bases and J by 0 bases. Germline CDR1 SEHNR, CDR2 FQNEAQ (reference sequence). The DNA of the CDR3 is TGTGCCAGCAGCCTAGGACAGGGGGATATGAACACTGAAGCTTTCTTT. It yields the protein CASSLGQGDMNTEAFF.

In its sample, this clonotype was seen once. This rearrangement joins TRBV29-1 to TRBJ2-3, with D possibly TRBD2 on 5 matching bases. CDR1 SQVTM and CDR2 ANQGSEA come from the germline V gene. Deletions cut 4 bases from V and 6 bases from J, with 14 bases between. The CDR3 is made up of 13 amino acids. The CDR3 DNA sequence: TGCAGCGTTGCCCCGCTAGGGAGCGATACGCAGTATTTT. This sequence encodes CSVAPLGSDTQYF.

The chain is built from TRBV30 and TRBJ2-3; D is possibly TRBD2 (5 bases). The CDR3 has 15 residues. Germline CDR1 GTSNPN, CDR2 SVGIG (reference sequence). Trimming took off 0 bases at V and 6 bases at J, with 16 bases between the two ends. CDR3 sequence (DNA): TGTGCCTGGAGTGTACGGGGAACAGACATCGATACGCAGTATTTT. This gives the protein CAWSVRGTDIDTQYF.

The J gene is TRBJ1-2, the V gene TRBV5-1; 12 bases line up with TRBD1. This CDR3 has 15 residues. The germline gives CDR1 SGHRS, CDR2 YFSETQ. With V trimmed by 3 bases and J by 9 bases, 9 bases remained unmatched. CDR3 loop: CASSSTGTGGFRYTF. DNA of the CDR3: TGCGCCAGCAGCTCTACCGGGACAGGGGGCTTTCGCTACACCTTC.